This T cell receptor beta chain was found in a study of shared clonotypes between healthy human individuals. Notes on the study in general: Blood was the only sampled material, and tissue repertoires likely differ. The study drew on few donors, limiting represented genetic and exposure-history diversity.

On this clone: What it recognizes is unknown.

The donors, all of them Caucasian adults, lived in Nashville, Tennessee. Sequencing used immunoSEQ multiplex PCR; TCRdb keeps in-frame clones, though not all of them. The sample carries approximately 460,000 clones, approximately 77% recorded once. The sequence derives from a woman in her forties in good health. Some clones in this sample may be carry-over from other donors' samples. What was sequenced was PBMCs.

In DNA form, the CDR3 reads TGCAGCGTCAATTGGGCGAACACTGAAGCTTTCTTT. Its protein is CSVNWANTEAFF. The rearrangement links TRBV29-1 to TRBJ1-1; D unclear. Trimming removed 6 bases at V and 1 base at J, with 9 bases between. The CDR3 contains 12 residues. Germline V gives CDR1 SQVTM, CDR2 ANQGSEA.